The following is a T cell receptor (beta chain) sequence with its context. The clone's antigen remains unknown. The sample holds no much larger clone one base away, and base qualities are not on file. The source of the sample is a study of OX40 agonist ivuxolimab in advanced cancers. For context, the study as a whole: Ivuxolimab was a fully human IgG2 agonistic monoclonal antibody targeting the costimulatory receptor OX40 (CD134). Intravenous ivuxolimab was administered to patients every 2 weeks at six dose levels: 0.01, 0.1, 0.3, 1.5, 3 and 10 mg/kg. Among the roughly 50 dose-escalation patients, about 20 had hepatocellular carcinoma, some 15 melanoma, 9 renal cell carcinoma and 9 head and neck cancer. A male proportion of roughly 85% and a mean age of about 60 years, ranging from 23 to 79, were recorded for the dose-escalation cohort. Patients were allowed to have had prior anti-PD-1, anti-PD-L1 or anti-CTLA-4 therapy, and around 40% of the dose-escalation patients had previously received checkpoint inhibitors. Three dose-escalation patients achieved partial responses, one with hepatocellular carcinoma and two with cutaneous melanoma. The point of sequencing TCRbeta in the periphery was to test whether ivuxolimab changed TCR sequence diversity and drove clonal T-cell expansion. The paper covers the monotherapy dose-escalation part of the phase I ivuxolimab trial, which included N of about 51 patients.

For sequencing of the TCRbeta CDR3 region, genomic DNA was extracted from the sorted cells. TCRbeta CDR3 regions were sequenced using the immunoSEQ Assay. The clones in this table, taken by TCRdb from immuneACCESS, are in-frame only. Not every clone is retained; where verified, under half of the shortfall comes from an unresolved V gene, and the cause of the rest is unknown. The sample table records 33,000 or so clones; about four fifths of these occur just once. The ten largest clones take up over 10% of the sample. What the work shows at the level of the full study, not this receptor alone: In the 0.1-3.0 mg/kg groups, partial responders were among the patients with the lowest normalized peripheral clonal expansion, particularly in CD8+ T cells. At doses from 0.1 to 3.0 mg/kg, clonal expansion was seen in both CD4+ and CD8+ blood T cells between baseline and week 6. Antigen specificity was not determined for the clonally expanded peripheral T cells. On average, CD8+ T cells showed more expanded clones than CD4+ T cells after ivuxolimab. Low levels of normalized T-cell clonal expansion were also seen in some patients who did not respond.

The trial excluded patients who had a history of autoimmune disease or were on systemic immunosuppression. Peripheral blood for TCR sequencing was collected from all dose cohorts at baseline, on cycle 4 day 1, and on cycle 7 day 1. The samples were drawn from a first-in-human, open-label, multicenter phase I dose-escalation trial of ivuxolimab. The trial enrolled adults with locally advanced or metastatic head and neck squamous cell, hepatocellular, melanoma or renal cell carcinoma. Before TCR sequencing, CD4+ T cells and CD8+ T cells were sorted from peripheral blood as separate populations. The junction carries 15 bases between V and J, which are trimmed by 3 bases and 1 base respectively. Including the terminal cysteine and phenylalanine, the CDR3 comprises 16 residues. Kept here is only the CDR3 DNA, which spans 48 bases and is read in frame from base 1. For CDR1 and CDR2, the germline V gene lists KGHSH and LQKENI.

In this chain, TRBV18 is recombined with TRBJ1-2; the best D guess is TRBD1, with 5 bases matching. This specimen consisted of CD4+ or CD8+ T cells sorted from blood, obtained in a trial of the OX40 agonist ivuxolimab. The source of this sequence is an adult with an advanced solid tumor such as melanoma, head and neck, liver or kidney cancer. The CDR3 protein is CASSPDRNPNNYGYTF. In nucleotide form, the sequence is TGTGCCAGCTCACCTGACAGAAACCCTAATAACTATGGCTACACCTTC.